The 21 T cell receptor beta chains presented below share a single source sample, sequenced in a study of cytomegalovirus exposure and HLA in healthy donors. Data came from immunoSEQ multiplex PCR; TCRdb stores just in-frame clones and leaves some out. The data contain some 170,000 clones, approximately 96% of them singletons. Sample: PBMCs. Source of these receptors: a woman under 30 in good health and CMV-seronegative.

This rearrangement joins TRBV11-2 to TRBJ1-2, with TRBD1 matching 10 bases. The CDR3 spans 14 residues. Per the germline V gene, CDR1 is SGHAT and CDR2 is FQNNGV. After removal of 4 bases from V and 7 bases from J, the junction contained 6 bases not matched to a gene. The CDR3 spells CASSSPGQGLGYTF. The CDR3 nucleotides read TGTGCCAGCAGCTCTCCGGGACAGGGGCTTGGCTACACCTTC.

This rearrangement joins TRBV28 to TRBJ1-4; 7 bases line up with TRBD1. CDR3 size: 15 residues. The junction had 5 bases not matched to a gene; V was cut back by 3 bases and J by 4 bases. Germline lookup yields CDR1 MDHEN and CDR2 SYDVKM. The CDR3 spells CASSFGGQSNEKLFF. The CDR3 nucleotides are TGTGCCAGCAGTTTCGGGGGACAGAGTAATGAAAAACTGTTTTTT.

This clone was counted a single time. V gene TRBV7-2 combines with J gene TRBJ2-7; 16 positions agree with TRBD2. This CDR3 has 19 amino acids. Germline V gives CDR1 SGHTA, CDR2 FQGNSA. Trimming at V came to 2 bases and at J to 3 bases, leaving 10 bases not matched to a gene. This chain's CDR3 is CASSLPTGLAGGDIYEQYF. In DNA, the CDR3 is TGTGCCAGCAGCTTACCTACGGGACTAGCGGGGGGGGACATCTACGAGCAGTACTTC.

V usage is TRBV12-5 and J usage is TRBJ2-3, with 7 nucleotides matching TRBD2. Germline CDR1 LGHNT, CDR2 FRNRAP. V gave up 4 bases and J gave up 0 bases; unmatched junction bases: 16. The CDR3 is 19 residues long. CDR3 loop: CASGSWTRVEGPSTDTQYF. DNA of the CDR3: TGTGCTAGTGGTTCCTGGACTAGGGTGGAGGGGCCTAGCACAGATACGCAGTATTTT. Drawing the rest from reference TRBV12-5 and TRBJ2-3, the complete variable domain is DARVTQTPRHKVTEMGQEVTMRCQPILGHNTVFWYRQTMMQGLELLAYFRNRAPLDDSGMPKDRFSAEMPDATLATLKIQPSEPRDSAVYFCASGSWTRVEGPSTDTQYFGPGTRLTVL.

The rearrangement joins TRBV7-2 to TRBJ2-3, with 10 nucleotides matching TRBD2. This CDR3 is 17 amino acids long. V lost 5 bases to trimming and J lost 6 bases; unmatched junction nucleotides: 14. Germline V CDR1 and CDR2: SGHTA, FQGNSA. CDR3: CASSQQRSGGAGDTQYF. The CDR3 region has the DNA TGTGCCAGCAGCCAACAACGAAGCGGGGGGGCCGGGGATACGCAGTATTTT.

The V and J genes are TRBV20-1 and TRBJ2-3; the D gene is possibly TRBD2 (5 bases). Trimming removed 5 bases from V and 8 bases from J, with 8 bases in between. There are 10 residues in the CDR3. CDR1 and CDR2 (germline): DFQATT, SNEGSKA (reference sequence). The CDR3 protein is CSAVGGTQYF. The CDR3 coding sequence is TGCAGTGCTGTCGGAGGTACGCAGTATTTT.

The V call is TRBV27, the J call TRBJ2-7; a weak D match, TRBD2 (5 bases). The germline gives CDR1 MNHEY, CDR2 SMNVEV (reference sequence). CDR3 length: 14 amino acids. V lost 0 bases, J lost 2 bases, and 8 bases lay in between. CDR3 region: CASSLSGEPYEQYF. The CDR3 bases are TGTGCCAGCAGTTTATCCGGGGAACCCTACGAGCAGTACTTC.

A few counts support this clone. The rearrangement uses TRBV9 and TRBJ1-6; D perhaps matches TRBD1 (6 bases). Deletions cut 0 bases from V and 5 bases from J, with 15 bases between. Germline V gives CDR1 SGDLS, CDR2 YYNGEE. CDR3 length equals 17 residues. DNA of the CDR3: TGTGCCAGCAGCGTAGGGCCTACAGGGAACCATAATTCACCCCTCCACTTT. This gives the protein CASSVGPTGNHNSPLHF.

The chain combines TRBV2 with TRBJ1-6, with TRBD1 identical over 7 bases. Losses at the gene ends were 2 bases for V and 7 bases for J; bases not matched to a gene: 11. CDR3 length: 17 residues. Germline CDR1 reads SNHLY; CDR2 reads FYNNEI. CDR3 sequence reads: CASSERGTETLNSPLHF. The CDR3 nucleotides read TGTGCCAGCAGTGAAAGGGGGACAGAAACGTTGAATTCACCCCTCCACTTT.

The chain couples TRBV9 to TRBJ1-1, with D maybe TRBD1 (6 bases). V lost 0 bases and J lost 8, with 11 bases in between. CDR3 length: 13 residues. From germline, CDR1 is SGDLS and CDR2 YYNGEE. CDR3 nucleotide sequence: TGTGCCAGCAGCGTAGATAGGGGGAAAGAAGCTTTCTTT. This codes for CASSVDRGKEAFF.

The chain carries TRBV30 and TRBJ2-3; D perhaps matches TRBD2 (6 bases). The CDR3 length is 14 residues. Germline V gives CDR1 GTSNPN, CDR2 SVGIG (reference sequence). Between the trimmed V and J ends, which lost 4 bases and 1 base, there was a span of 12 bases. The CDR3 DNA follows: TGTGCCTGGAACTTCGGCGGGGGCACAGATACGCAGTATTTT. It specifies CAWNFGGGTDTQYF.

The CDR3 region is CASSHGTLPPNEQFF. For the CDR3, the DNA is TGTGCCAGCAGCCACGGGACACTCCCTCCCAATGAGCAGTTCTTC. This chain links TRBV7-8 with TRBJ2-1; possible D gene TRBD1, 6 bases. This CDR3 region has 15 residues. The V gene's germline CDR1 is SGHVS and CDR2 FQNEAQ. V was cut by 5 bases and J by 6 bases, with 17 bases left in between.

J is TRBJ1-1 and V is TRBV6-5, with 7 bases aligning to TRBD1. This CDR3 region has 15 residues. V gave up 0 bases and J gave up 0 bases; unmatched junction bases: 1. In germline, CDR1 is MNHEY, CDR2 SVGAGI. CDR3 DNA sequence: TGTGCCAGCAGTTACTCGGGACAGATGAACACTGAAGCTTTCTTT. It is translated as CASSYSGQMNTEAFF.

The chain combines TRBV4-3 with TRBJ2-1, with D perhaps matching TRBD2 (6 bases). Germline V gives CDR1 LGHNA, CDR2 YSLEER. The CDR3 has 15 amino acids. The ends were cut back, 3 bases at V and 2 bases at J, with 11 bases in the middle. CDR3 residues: CASSQGGFTYNEQFF. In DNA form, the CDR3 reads TGCGCCAGCAGCCAGGGAGGCTTCACCTACAATGAGCAGTTCTTC.

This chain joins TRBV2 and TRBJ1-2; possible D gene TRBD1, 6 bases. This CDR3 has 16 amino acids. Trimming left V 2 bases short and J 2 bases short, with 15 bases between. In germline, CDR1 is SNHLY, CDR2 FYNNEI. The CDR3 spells CASSEFSGTTNYGYTF. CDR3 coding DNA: TGTGCCAGCAGTGAATTTTCCGGGACAACCAACTATGGCTACACCTTC.

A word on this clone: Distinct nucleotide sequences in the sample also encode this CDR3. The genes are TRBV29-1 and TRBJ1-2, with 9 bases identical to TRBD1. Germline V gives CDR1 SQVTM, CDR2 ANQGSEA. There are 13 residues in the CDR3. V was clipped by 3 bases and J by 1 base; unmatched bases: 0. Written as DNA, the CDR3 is TGCAGCGTTGAGGGACAGGGTAACTATGGCTACACCTTC. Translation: CSVEGQGNYGYTF.

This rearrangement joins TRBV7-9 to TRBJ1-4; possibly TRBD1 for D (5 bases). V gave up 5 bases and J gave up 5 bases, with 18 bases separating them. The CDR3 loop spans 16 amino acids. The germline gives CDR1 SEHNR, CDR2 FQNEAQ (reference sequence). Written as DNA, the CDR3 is TGTGCCAGCAGCCCCCCGGGACTTTCCCTGAATGAAAAACTGTTTTTT. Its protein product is CASSPPGLSLNEKLFF.

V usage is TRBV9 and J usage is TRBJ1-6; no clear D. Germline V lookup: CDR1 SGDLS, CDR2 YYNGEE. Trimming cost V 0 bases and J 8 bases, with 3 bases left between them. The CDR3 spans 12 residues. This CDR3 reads CASSVGDSPLHF. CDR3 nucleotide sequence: TGTGCCAGCAGCGTAGGAGATTCACCCCTCCACTTT.

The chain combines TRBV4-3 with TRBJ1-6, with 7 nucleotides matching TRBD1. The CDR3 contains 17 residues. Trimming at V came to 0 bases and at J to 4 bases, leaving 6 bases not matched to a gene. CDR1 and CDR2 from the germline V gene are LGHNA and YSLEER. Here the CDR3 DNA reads TGCGCCAGCAGCCAAGAATCCTCGGGACAGTATAATTCACCCCTCCACTTT. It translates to CASSQESSGQYNSPLHF.

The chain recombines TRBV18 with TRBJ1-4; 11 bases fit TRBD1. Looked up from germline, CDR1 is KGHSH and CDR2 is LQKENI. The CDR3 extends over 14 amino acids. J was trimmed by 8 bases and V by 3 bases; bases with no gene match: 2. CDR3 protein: CASSPGTGGEKLFF. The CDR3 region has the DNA TGTGCCAGCTCACCGGGGACAGGGGGAGAAAAACTGTTTTTT.

CDR3 coding DNA: TGTGCCAGCAGCTTTGGCAGGGGGTACGAGCAGTACTTC. Residues: CASSFGRGYEQYF. The V call is TRBV11-2, the J call TRBJ2-7; 7 bases align to TRBD1. This CDR3 region has 13 residues. Unmatched junction bases numbered 3, after V lost 3 bases and J lost 4 bases. Germline CDR1 is SGHAT and CDR2 is FQNNGV.